Below, 18 T cell receptor beta chains from the same sample are listed, as sequenced in a study of cytomegalovirus exposure and HLA in healthy donors. Use of 60 Vbeta and 13 Jbeta primers characterized the PCR. This table comes from immunoSEQ multiplex PCR, and its TCRdb copy is limited to in-frame clones, with some not included. The sample has 110,000 to 150,000 clones, approximately 71% seen once. The sample consisted of PBMCs. The receptors were gathered from a woman in her 50s in good health and CMV-seronegative.

V is TRBV5-6 and J is TRBJ2-5, with D hard to call. Germline CDR1 and CDR2: SGHDT and YYEEEE. The CDR3 contains 14 residues. V lost 0 bases and J lost 2, with 8 bases in between. CDR3 in amino acids: CASSLAGYQETQYF. For the CDR3, the DNA is TGTGCCAGCAGCTTGGCCGGGTATCAAGAGACCCAGTACTTC.

The V call is TRBV6-5, the J call TRBJ1-2; tentative D call: TRBD1 (6 bases). The CDR3 is 13 amino acids. The ends were cut back, 5 bases at V and 6 bases at J, with 13 bases in the middle. CDR1 MNHEY and CDR2 SVGAGI come from the germline V gene. The CDR3, as DNA: TGTGCCAGCAGTACCCTAGGGGGAAATGGCTACACCTTC. This sequence encodes CASSTLGGNGYTF.

The V gene is TRBV5-6, the J gene TRBJ2-2; D possibly corresponds to TRBD2 (6 bases). Germline CDR1 and CDR2: SGHDT and YYEEEE. Between the trimmed V and J ends, which lost 3 bases and 7 bases, there was a span of 10 bases. The CDR3 covers 13 residues. Here the CDR3 DNA reads TGTGCCAGCAGCTGGGGGGATAACGGGGAGCTGTTTTTT. Its protein is CASSWGDNGELFF.

The rearrangement joins TRBV30 to TRBJ2-7, with TRBD1 matching over 9 bases. The germline V gene encodes CDR1 GTSNPN and CDR2 SVGIG (reference sequence). The trim removed 5 bases at V and 2 bases at J, leaving 4 bases unmatched. The CDR3 extends over 13 amino acids. The CDR3 protein is CAWGQGPTYEQYF. The DNA of the CDR3 is TGTGCCTGGGGACAGGGGCCAACCTACGAGCAGTACTTC. Full variable domain (rest looked up from reference TRBV30 and TRBJ2-7): SQTIHQWPATLVQPVGSPLSLECTVEGTSNPNLYWYRQAAGRGLQLLFYSVGIGQISSEVPQNLSASRPQDRQFILSSKKLLLSDSGFYLCAWGQGPTYEQYFGPGTRLTVT.

The rearrangement uses TRBV6-5 and TRBJ1-1, with D unresolved. CDR1 and CDR2 from the germline V gene are MNHEY and SVGAGI. The CDR3 runs 14 residues. V shed 7 bases and J shed 1 base, with 13 bases lying between them. The CDR3 bases are TGTGCCAGCACCTCCGGGGTTGGGAACACTGAAGCTTTCTTT. The encoded protein is CASTSGVGNTEAFF.

V and J are TRBV27 and TRBJ1-2; a possible D gene is TRBD1 (6 bases). CDR1 is MNHEY, CDR2 SMNVEV, per germline (reference sequence). The CDR3 covers 14 residues. Trimming left V 6 bases short and J 4 bases short, with 15 bases between. The CDR3 bases are TGTGCCAGCAGCGTACAGGGTTCGAGCTATGGCTACACCTTC. Its translation: CASSVQGSSYGYTF.

The chain joins TRBV5-1 to TRBJ1-2; TRBD1 aligns across 7 bases. Germline CDR1 is SGHRS and CDR2 is YFSETQ. The CDR3 extends over 14 amino acids. The ends lost 4 bases at V and 4 bases at J; junction bases unmatched: 7. The CDR3 DNA reads TGCGCCAGCAGCCAACCGGGACAGTCCTATGGCTACACCTTC. This encodes CASSQPGQSYGYTF.

This chain links TRBV6-4 with TRBJ2-6; 7 nucleotides line up with TRBD2. CDR1 and CDR2 (germline): MRHNA, SNTAGT. This CDR3 has 15 residues. V was pared by 3 bases and J by 4 bases, with 3 bases of the junction left unmatched. The CDR3 bases are TGTGCCAGCAGTGAGAGCGGGGTCGGGGCCAACGTCCTGACTTTC. It specifies CASSESGVGANVLTF.

The V call is TRBV29-1, the J call TRBJ2-7, with 10 bases matching TRBD1. CDR1 SQVTM and CDR2 ANQGSEA come from the germline V gene. The CDR3 extends over 15 amino acids. The V gene end was trimmed by 2 bases and the J gene end by 6 bases; junction bases not matched to a gene: 10. CDR3 region: CSVEPFQGQGGEQYF. In DNA, the CDR3 is TGCAGCGTTGAACCTTTTCAAGGACAGGGGGGCGAGCAGTACTTC.

This chain joins TRBV6-6 and TRBJ2-5; TRBD1 matches 10 bases. The CDR3 covers 15 residues. Germline V gene lookup returns CDR1 MNHNY and CDR2 SVGAGI (reference sequence). The trim removed 2 bases at V and 4 bases at J, leaving 4 bases unmatched. In DNA form, the CDR3 reads TGTGCCAGCAGTTACCGGACAGGGGGTGGAGAGACCCAGTACTTC. It yields the protein CASSYRTGGGETQYF.

V gene TRBV7-8 combines with J gene TRBJ2-5; the match to TRBD2 covers 8 bases. V lost 1 base and J lost 2; bases outside the gene matches: 6. CDR1 and CDR2 (germline): SGHVS, FQNEAQ. The CDR3 extends over 16 amino acids. CDR3 in DNA: TGTGCCAGCAGCTTAGTCGGGAGGGCTACTCAAGAGACCCAGTACTTC. Translation gives CASSLVGRATQETQYF. The full variable domain, rest sourced from reference TRBV7-8 and TRBJ2-5, is GAGVSQSPRYKVAKRGQDVALRCDPISGHVSLFWYQQALGQGPEFLTYFQNEAQLDKSGLPSDRFFAERPEGSVSTLKIQRTQQEDSAVYLCASSLVGRATQETQYFGPGTRLLVL.

This chain connects TRBV11-1 to TRBJ1-2; TRBD1 matches 7 bases. The CDR3 totals 14 residues. Looked up from germline, CDR1 is SGHAT and CDR2 is FQDESV (reference sequence). V lost 5 bases to trimming and J lost 0 bases; unmatched junction nucleotides: 3. The CDR3, as DNA: TGTGCCAGCAGCCCGGACAGGACTAACTATGGCTACACCTTC. Amino acid sequence: CASSPDRTNYGYTF. The complete variable domain, with remaining parts taken from reference TRBV11-1 and TRBJ1-2, reads EAEVAQSPRYKITEKSQAVAFWCDPISGHATLYWYRQILGQGPELLVQFQDESVVDDSQLPKDRFSAERLKGVDSTLKIQPAELGDSAMYLCASSPDRTNYGYTFGSGTRLTVV.

This clone was seen more than once but under ten times. The J gene is TRBJ2-5, the V gene TRBV5-6; TRBD2 aligns across 13 bases. In germline, CDR1 is SGHDT, CDR2 YYEEEE. V shed 4 bases and J 1 base; nucleotides not matched to a gene: 7. The CDR3 consists of 17 residues. The CDR3: CASSLEGLAGVQETQYF. In DNA, the CDR3 is TGTGCCAGCAGCCTAGAAGGACTAGCGGGGGTCCAAGAGACCCAGTACTTC.

V and J are TRBV10-2 and TRBJ1-2, with D unclear. The V gene's germline CDR1 is WSHSY and CDR2 SAAADI. The CDR3 loop spans 12 amino acids. V was clipped by 1 base and J by 6 bases, with 6 bases between them. CDR3 in DNA: TGCGCCAGCAGTGAGTTCACAGATGGCTACACCTTC. The encoded protein is CASSEFTDGYTF.

This clone was seen only a few times. The chain recombines TRBV19 with TRBJ1-5; tentative D call: TRBD1 (5 bases). The CDR3 is 13 amino acids. The V end lost 8 bases, the J end lost 2 bases, and 10 bases lay between the germline ends. Germline loops: CDR1 LNHDA, CDR2 SQIVND (reference sequence). The CDR3 sequence: CASGGAGNQPQHF. The CDR3 DNA reads as TGTGCCAGTGGCGGGGCCGGCAATCAGCCCCAGCATTTT. The whole variable domain, filled in from reference TRBV19 and TRBJ1-5, reads DGGITQSPKYLFRKEGQNVTLSCEQNLNHDAMYWYRQDPGQGLRLIYYSQIVNDFQKGDIAEGYSVSREKKESFPLTVTSAQKNPTAFYLCASGGAGNQPQHFGDGTRLSIL.

The rearrangement links TRBV7-3 to TRBJ2-5; D possibly corresponds to TRBD1 (6 bases). Germline V gives CDR1 SGHTA, CDR2 FQGTGA. CDR3 length equals 14 residues. Trimming removed 1 base at V and 4 bases at J, with 10 bases between. This chain's CDR3 is CASSLKLGGETQYF. The CDR3 region has the DNA TGTGCCAGCAGCTTAAAGCTAGGGGGAGAGACCCAGTACTTC.

This clone was observed a few times. The J gene is TRBJ1-3, the V gene TRBV4-2; D ambiguous. Germline-derived CDR1 and CDR2 are LGHNA and YNFKEQ. Trimming cost V 1 base and J 9 bases, with 16 bases left between them. The CDR3 has 15 residues. This CDR3 reads CASSQVLLLGSTIYF. In DNA form, the CDR3 reads TGTGCCAGCAGCCAAGTACTTCTTTTGGGGAGCACCATATATTTT.

J is TRBJ1-4 and V is TRBV15, with a tentative D call TRBD1 (5 bases). CDR3 length: 14 residues. The V gene lost 1 base and the J gene lost 5 bases, with 8 bases spanning the gap. In germline, CDR1 is LNHNV, CDR2 YYDKDF (reference sequence). CDR3 DNA sequence: TGTGCCACCAGCAGAGTCAGGGTGAATGAAAAACTGTTTTTT. Residues: CATSRVRVNEKLFF.